The 20 T cell receptor beta chains below all came from one sample that was sequenced in a study of blood T cells in healthy people across ages. Together with a sample-barcoded 5' primer, a J-beta primer mix was included in a second PCR lasting roughly 6 to 12 cycles. TCRdb ran MiXCR on the 5' RACE reads and lists one entry per CDR3 protein. This sample carries more than 1,400,000 distinct CDR3 sequences, approximately 40% of them seen once, and the ten largest clones take 6.5% to 10%. Input material: blood. These receptors all stem from a woman aged 18-29 years in good health.

The V call is TRBV10-3, the J call TRBJ2-3, with 15 nucleotides matching TRBD2. The trim removed 3 bases at V and 6 bases at J, leaving 1 base unmatched. This CDR3 has 15 residues. In germline, CDR1 is ENHRY, CDR2 SYGVKD. The CDR3 spells CAISDGTSGGDTQYF. As DNA, the CDR3 is TGTGCCATCAGTGATGGGACTAGCGGGGGGGATACGCAGTATTTT.

The sample holds a few counts of this clonotype. This chain connects TRBV14 to TRBJ2-7; no firm D call. The CDR3 extends over 17 amino acids. V lost 0 bases to trimming and J lost 2 bases, with 17 bases between them. Germline V gene lookup returns CDR1 SGHDN and CDR2 FVKESK. CDR3 coding DNA: TGTGCCAGCAGCCAAGATCCTTCGAAACCTACACCCTACGAGCAGTACTTC. Protein sequence: CASSQDPSKPTPYEQYF.

V and J are TRBV12-3 or TRBV12-4 and TRBJ2-1, with 9 bases aligning to TRBD1. CDR3 size: 13 residues. Germline trimming cut 5 bases from V and 11 bases from J; bases unmatched to any gene: 7. Written as DNA, the CDR3 is TGTGCCAGCAGTCGTTCCGACAGGGGGAAGCAGTTCTTC. Amino acid sequence: CASSRSDRGKQFF.

This clonotype was seen only a few times. The chain couples TRBV2 to TRBJ1-5; TRBD1 matches at 7 bases. Per the germline V gene, CDR1 is SNHLY and CDR2 is FYNNEI. The length of the CDR3 is 15 residues. The V and J ends lost 1 base and 4 bases, in that order; junction bases with no gene match: 4. For the CDR3, the DNA is TGTGCCAGCAGTGAAGAACAGGGGAGGAATCAGCCCCAGCATTTT. Residues: CASSEEQGRNQPQHF.

The chain uses TRBV11-2 and TRBJ2-1; D is uncertain. Germline CDR1 reads SGHAT; CDR2 reads FQNNGV. CDR3 length equals 13 residues. V gave up 4 bases and J gave up 9 bases, with 13 bases separating them. CDR3 nucleotide sequence: TGTGCCAGCAGCTCTCATCTAGTGGGTGAGCAGTTCTTC. Its protein product is CASSSHLVGEQFF.

This clonotype has a single count. This rearrangement joins TRBV6-6 to TRBJ1-2; TRBD1 might be the D (6 bases). CDR3 length: 12 residues. CDR1 is MNHNY and CDR2 is SVGAGI in the germline V gene (reference sequence). Trimming removed 6 bases from V and 7 bases from J, with 12 bases in between. CDR3 nucleotides: TGTGCCAGCAGCTCTGGGACAACTGGCTACACCTTC. It yields the protein CASSSGTTGYTF.

This rearrangement joins TRBV18 to TRBJ2-1; a possible D gene is TRBD1 (5 bases). V was shortened by 4 bases and J by 8 bases, with 15 bases between the two germline ends. The CDR3 length is 14 residues. Germline V lookup: CDR1 KGHSH, CDR2 LQKENI. This CDR3 reads CASSLLKGLDEQFF. In DNA form, the CDR3 reads TGTGCCAGCTCACTCCTAAAGGGGCTGGATGAGCAGTTCTTC.

This chain joins TRBV7-2 and TRBJ2-7, with 7 bases fitting TRBD2. The DNA end is more similar to TRBJ2-5, so the J call may be wrong. The germline V gene encodes CDR1 SGHTA and CDR2 FQGNSA. There are 13 residues in the CDR3. In DNA form, the CDR3 reads TGTGCCAGCAGCTTTGCGGGGGTGGCGACCCAGTACTTC. This sequence encodes CASSFAGVATQYF.

The chain recombines TRBV12-3 or TRBV12-4 with TRBJ2-7; 7 nucleotides match TRBD2. J lost 2 bases, V lost 6 bases, and 10 bases had no gene match. The CDR3 contains 15 residues. The CDR3 protein is CASSRGSLAPYEQYF. In DNA, the CDR3 is TGTGCCAGCAGCCGAGGGTCACTAGCGCCCTACGAGCAGTACTTC.

The chain links TRBV19 to TRBJ1-1, with D hard to call. Trimming stripped 1 base from V and 5 bases from J, with 8 bases between. CDR3 length equals 13 residues. CDR1 and CDR2 (germline): LNHDA, SQIVND (reference sequence). The CDR3 protein is CASSIGERTEAFF. The CDR3 DNA is TGTGCCAGTAGTATAGGGGAGCGGACTGAAGCTTTCTTT.

The chain has TRBV19 and TRBJ2-3; 7 bases fit TRBD1. V dropped 6 bases and J dropped 1; count of bases not matched to a gene: 7. The CDR3 contains 15 residues. CDR1 and CDR2 from the germline V gene are LNHDA and SQIVND (reference sequence). This chain's CDR3 is CASRNPGQRTDTQYF. The CDR3 nucleotides read TGTGCCAGTAGGAATCCGGGACAGCGCACAGATACGCAGTATTTT.

A few counts support this clonotype. This chain links TRBV20-1 with TRBJ2-5, with D possibly matching TRBD1 (5 bases). The CDR3 extends over 14 amino acids. V gave up 6 bases and J gave up 3 bases, with 17 bases separating them. Germline V lookup: CDR1 DFQATT, CDR2 SNEGSKA (reference sequence). In nucleotides, the CDR3 is TGCAGTGCGAACGGGTACCGACAGAAAGAGACCCAGTACTTC. Its protein product is CSANGYRQKETQYF.

The J gene is TRBJ2-1, the V gene TRBV13; weak D call: TRBD2 (6 bases). Germline CDR1 reads PRHDT; CDR2 reads FYEKMQ (reference sequence). This CDR3 contains 16 residues. Between the trimmed V and J ends, which lost 1 base and 4 bases, there was a span of 14 bases. As DNA, the CDR3 is TGTGCCAGCAGCTTAGTGGGGGAGGCCCGGTACAATGAGCAGTTCTTC. Protein sequence: CASSLVGEARYNEQFF. The whole variable domain, remainder taken from reference TRBV13 and TRBJ2-1, is AAGVIQSPRHLIKEKRETATLKCYPIPRHDTVYWYQQGPGQDPQFLISFYEKMQSDKGSIPDRFSAQQFSDYHSELNMSSLELGDSALYFCASSLVGEARYNEQFFGPGTRLTVL.

CDR3 sequence: CASSSIGQASSYEQYF. CDR3 nucleotides: TGTGCCAGCAGCTCAATCGGACAGGCAAGCTCCTACGAGCAGTACTTC. V gene TRBV5-6 combines with J gene TRBJ2-7, with TRBD1 matching over 7 bases. The V gene end was trimmed by 3 bases and the J gene end by 0 bases; junction bases not matched to a gene: 9. In germline, CDR1 is SGHDT, CDR2 YYEEEE. The CDR3 runs to 16 residues.

V is TRBV3-1 and J is TRBJ2-1, with a tentative D call TRBD1 (5 bases). Trimming took off 6 bases at V and 2 bases at J, with 14 bases between the two ends. CDR1 and CDR2 (germline): LGHDT, YNNKEL (reference sequence). The CDR3 consists of 15 residues. CDR3 protein: CASSQRRDTYNEQFF. CDR3 coding DNA: TGTGCCAGCAGTCAGCGCAGGGATACCTACAATGAGCAGTTCTTC.

The table lists this clonotype with a few counts. The chain combines TRBV28 with TRBJ2-5, with 8 nucleotides matching TRBD1. J was trimmed by 11 bases and V by 2 bases; bases with no gene match: 10. Germline assignment: CDR1 MDHEN and CDR2 SYDVKM. The CDR3 contains 14 residues. CDR3 coding DNA: TGTGCCAGCAGTTTAACCAGACAGGGGTTAGAGCAGTACTTC. It encodes CASSLTRQGLEQYF.

V gene TRBV7-3 combines with J gene TRBJ2-3; 9 nucleotides line up with TRBD2. Trimming took 5 bases from V and 3 from J; bases not matched to a gene: 21. In germline, CDR1 is SGHTA, CDR2 FQGTGA. This CDR3 has 20 amino acids. CDR3 sequence reads: CASSPLRRGGWESKTDTQYF. In DNA, the CDR3 is TGTGCCAGCAGCCCACTAAGGCGGGGGGGCTGGGAGAGTAAGACAGATACGCAGTATTTT.

In its sample, this clonotype was seen many times. The gene calls are TRBV6-2 or TRBV6-3 and TRBJ2-5; 11 bases line up with TRBD2. The germline CDR1 and CDR2 sequences are MNHEY and SVGEGT. This CDR3 region has 22 residues. Trimming cost V 4 bases and J 11 bases; bases outside gene matches: 33. The CDR3 DNA follows: TGTGCCAGCAGTTTACGATTCGAGATGTGGCTAGCGGGGGGCGCCCAAATGGGTGAGCAGTACTTC. Translating it yields CASSLRFEMWLAGGAQMGEQYF.

This clonotype was seen a few times. The chain has TRBV12-3 or TRBV12-4 and TRBJ1-2, with D possibly matching TRBD1 (5 bases). CDR3 length equals 13 residues. V was trimmed by 3 bases and J by 8 bases, leaving 13 bases between them. CDR3 coding DNA: TGTGCCAGCAGTTTGCAGGGCTCCGGAGGCTACACCTTC. Translated: CASSLQGSGGYTF.

This rearrangement joins TRBV15 to TRBJ1-5, with D perhaps TRBD1 (6 bases). This CDR3 contains 16 residues. V was clipped by 1 base and J by 1 base, with 11 bases between them. In germline, CDR1 is LNHNV, CDR2 YYDKDF (reference sequence). The CDR3 DNA reads TGTGCCACCAGCAGAGGTAGTGGGGGCAGCAATCAGCCCCAGCATTTT. It translates to CATSRGSGGSNQPQHF. Based on the CDR3 plus reference TRBV15 and TRBJ1-5, the full variable domain is DAMVIQNPRYQVTQFGKPVTLSCSQTLNHNVMYWYQQKSSQAPKLLFHYYDKDFNNEADTPDNFQSRRPNTSFCFLDIRSPGLGDTAMYLCATSRGSGGSNQPQHFGDGTRLSIL.